The T cell receptor (beta chain) under discussion was sequenced for a study of control samples from healthy donors and cancer patients. Germline V CDR1 and CDR2: KGHDR, SFDVKD. The CDR3 runs to 15 residues. V shed 4 bases, J shed 8 bases, and the junction held 12 bases outside the gene matches. The repertoire was sequenced with immunoSEQ multiplex PCR; TCRdb's copy has only in-frame clones and lacks some. The data contain roughly 150,000 clones, approximately 86% of them singletons. Material for sequencing was blood. The chain recombines TRBV24-1 with TRBJ1-2; 7 bases agree with TRBD1. The receptor was derived from a man aged 18 to 35 in good health. The CDR3 protein is CATSDHSTGRGGYTF. In nucleotides, the CDR3 is TGTGCCACCAGTGACCACTCGACAGGGCGGGGCGGCTACACCTTC.